The source of this T cell receptor (beta chain) is a study of blood T cell repertoires in COVID-19. Sequencing used immunoSEQ multiplex PCR; TCRdb keeps in-frame clones, though not all of them. The sample contains roughly 410,000 clones, roughly 90% of which appear only once. Trimming took off 2 bases at V and 9 bases at J, with 11 bases between the two ends. CDR1 is SGHTA, CDR2 FQGTGA, per germline. The CDR3 is 13 residues long. The genes are TRBV7-3 and TRBJ2-1, with D perhaps matching TRBD2 (6 bases). The material sequenced was peripheral blood. This receptor was obtained from a man aged 40-50 years with acute or convalescent COVID-19. The chain's CDR3 is CASSLSRLGEQFF. Here the CDR3 DNA reads TGTGCCAGCAGCTTATCTAGACTAGGTGAGCAGTTCTTC.